The 27 T cell receptor beta chains presented below share a single source sample, sequenced in a study of blood T cell repertoires in COVID-19 (dated by TCRdb to 2020 to 2022). Receptors were amplified or captured by the immunoSEQ multiplex PCR assay. The table was pulled from immuneACCESS by TCRdb, which kept in-frame rearrangements only. Such tables lose some clones; where checked, under half of the loss comes from unresolved V genes, and the rest has no known cause. The sample contains about 160,000 clones, 80% of them found a single time. Approximately 3% of the sample goes to the ten largest clones. Sequenced input: PBMCs or T cells enriched from blood (not recorded which). All receptors come from a woman aged 55-75 years who had recovered from COVID-19.

This clone showed up just once. This rearrangement joins TRBV6-5 to TRBJ1-6; no definite D call. There are 12 residues in the CDR3. V lost 6 bases and J 10 bases, leaving 10 bases between the germline ends. From germline, CDR1 is MNHEY and CDR2 SVGAGI. CDR3 in amino acids: CASRGVTSPLHF. CDR3 sequence (DNA): TGTGCCAGCAGGGGAGTTACCTCACCCCTCCACTTT.

Turning to this clone: A read error may account for a junction end that differs from germline. This chain links TRBV29-1 with TRBJ2-5; 9 bases match TRBD1. Germline CDR1 reads SQVTM; CDR2 reads ANQGSEA. The CDR3 consists of 13 residues. The CDR3, as DNA: TGCAGCGTGGAAGGGACAGGGAGGGAGACCCAGTACTTC. This translates into CSVEGTGRETQYF. Supplemented by reference TRBV29-1 and TRBJ2-5, the full variable domain reads SAVISQKPSRDICQRGTSLTIQCQVDSQVTMMFWYRQQPGQSLTLIATANQGSEATYESGFVIDKFPISRPNLTFSTLTVSNMSPEDSSIYLCSVEGTGRETQYFGPGTRLLVL.

There are a few counts of this clone. V gene TRBV11-3 combines with J gene TRBJ2-3; TRBD2 agrees at 10 bases. Germline trimming cut 0 bases from V and 2 bases from J; bases unmatched to any gene: 20. Germline V CDR1 and CDR2: SGHNT, YENEEA. This CDR3 contains 22 residues. The DNA for the CDR3 is TGTGCCAGCAGCTTAGAAGGGTCAGTGGACCTAGCGGGGGTAGGGTCCACAGATACGCAGTATTTT. This codes for CASSLEGSVDLAGVGSTDTQYF.

The chain carries TRBV5-1 and TRBJ1-4, with D possibly being TRBD1 (5 bases). Trimming stripped 1 base from V and 4 bases from J, with 11 bases between. Germline values: CDR1 SGHRS, CDR2 YFSETQ. This CDR3 contains 15 residues. The CDR3 loop reads CASSLSGQGNEKLFF. In DNA form, the CDR3 reads TGCGCCAGCAGCTTGAGTGGGCAGGGTAATGAAAAACTGTTTTTT.

In regard to this clone: Within the sample, other DNA sequences also encode this same CDR3. This chain uses TRBV18 with TRBJ1-5, with 9 nucleotides matching TRBD1. Germline V CDR1 and CDR2: KGHSH, LQKENI. The CDR3 is made up of 15 amino acids. V gave up 3 bases and J gave up 3 bases; unmatched junction bases: 3. The CDR3 bases are TGTGCCAGCTCACCTGGACAGGGGAACAATCAGCCCCAGCATTTT. Amino acids: CASSPGQGNNQPQHF. Drawing the rest from reference TRBV18 and TRBJ1-5, the complete variable domain is NAGVMQNPRHLVRRRGQEARLRCSPMKGHSHVYWYRQLPEEGLKFMVYLQKENIIDESGMPKERFSAEFPKEGPSILRIQQVVRGDSAAYFCASSPGQGNNQPQHFGDGTRLSIL.

The rearrangement uses TRBV7-2 and TRBJ2-3; 8 bases are shared with TRBD1. CDR3 length: 15 amino acids. The germline V gene encodes CDR1 SGHTA and CDR2 FQGNSA. J gave up 2 bases and V 1 base, and 2 bases lay outside the gene matches. The CDR3 spells CASSLDRGNTDTQYF. The CDR3 DNA reads TGTGCCAGCAGCTTAGACAGGGGGAACACAGATACGCAGTATTTT. The whole variable domain, remainder taken from reference TRBV7-2 and TRBJ2-3, is GAGVSQSPSNKVTEKGKDVELRCDPISGHTALYWYRQSLGQGLEFLIYFQGNSAPDKSGLPSDRFSAERTGGSVSTLTIQRTQQEDSAVYLCASSLDRGNTDTQYFGPGTRLTVL.

The chain combines TRBV6-1 with TRBJ2-5; the D gene is possibly TRBD2 (5 bases). Trimming removed 2 bases at V and 4 bases at J, with 14 bases between. CDR3 length equals 15 residues. Germline loops: CDR1 MNHNS, CDR2 SASEGT. Written as DNA, the CDR3 is TGTGCCAGCAGTGAATATTCGGCTAGCTTAGAGACCCAGTACTTC. Amino acids: CASSEYSASLETQYF.

V gene TRBV5-1 combines with J gene TRBJ2-6; D perhaps matches TRBD1 (6 bases). CDR3 length: 16 residues. V was cut by 4 bases and J by 0 bases, with 11 bases left in between. The germline gives CDR1 SGHRS, CDR2 YFSETQ. The CDR3 DNA reads as TGCGCCAGCAGCATGGGGGCCCCCTCTGGGGCCAACGTCCTGACTTTC. Translated: CASSMGAPSGANVLTF.

The chain couples TRBV7-9 to TRBJ2-7; the match to TRBD1 covers 8 bases. Germline values: CDR1 SEHNR, CDR2 FQNEAQ (reference sequence). CDR3 size: 16 residues. V shed 1 base, J shed 3 bases, and the junction held 8 bases outside the gene matches. The CDR3 DNA reads as TGTGCCAGCAGCTTAGGCGCGCAGGGGGCTAGCTACGAGCAGTACTTC. Protein product: CASSLGAQGASYEQYF.

The chain recombines TRBV5-1 with TRBJ1-1, with D unclear. The CDR3 covers 14 residues. Germline assignment: CDR1 SGHRS and CDR2 YFSETQ. V was trimmed by 3 bases and J by 0 bases, leaving 9 bases between them. The CDR3 coding sequence is TGCGCCAGCAGCTGGGAGCCCGTGAACACTGAAGCTTTCTTT. Translation gives CASSWEPVNTEAFF.

The CDR3 region is CASSQDMERGGHETQYF. In DNA, the CDR3 is TGTGCCAGCAGCCAAGATATGGAGCGGGGGGGCCACGAGACCCAGTACTTC. The chain recombines TRBV4-2 with TRBJ2-5, with 10 bases identical to TRBD2. The CDR3 has 17 residues. Germline trimming cut 0 bases from V and 5 bases from J; bases unmatched to any gene: 9. The germline CDR1 and CDR2 sequences are LGHNA and YNFKEQ.

The chain uses TRBV3-1 (or the pseudogene TRBV3-2) and TRBJ1-2; D gene uncertain. The CDR3 is made up of 14 amino acids. Trimming stripped 4 bases from V and 8 bases from J, with 17 bases between. The germline V gene encodes CDR1 LGHDT and CDR2 YNNKEL (reference sequence). CDR3 region: CASSPSMGGGGYTF. CDR3 nucleotide sequence: TGTGCCAGCAGCCCAAGTATGGGAGGCGGCGGCTACACCTTC.

The genes are TRBV27 and TRBJ1-1; TRBD1 agrees at 9 bases. The ends lost 5 bases at V and 4 bases at J; junction bases unmatched: 5. Germline-derived CDR1 and CDR2 are MNHEY and SMNVEV (reference sequence). The CDR3 runs 14 residues. Here the CDR3 reads CASSPQGAITEAFF. CDR3 DNA: TGTGCCAGCAGTCCACAGGGGGCAATCACTGAAGCTTTCTTT.

This clone showed up just a few times. This sequence joins TRBV5-4 and TRBJ1-3; TRBD1 agrees at 8 bases. Germline values: CDR1 SGHNT, CDR2 YYREEE (reference sequence). This CDR3 region has 14 residues. After removal of 5 bases from V and 7 bases from J, the junction contained 8 bases not matched to a gene. In DNA form, the CDR3 reads TGTGCCAGCAGGGCTGGACAGGGAGGCAACACCATATATTTT. Protein: CASRAGQGGNTIYF. Variable domain in full (rest from reference TRBV5-4 and TRBJ1-3): ETGVTQSPTHLIKTRGQQVTLRCSSQSGHNTVSWYQQALGQGPQFIFQYYREEENGRGNFPPRFSGLQFPNYSSELNVNALELDDSALYLCASRAGQGGNTIYFGEGSWLTVV.

This clone was seen only once. V and J are TRBV5-1 and TRBJ2-7, with TRBD1 matching over 7 bases. The junction had 5 bases not matched to a gene; V was cut back by 4 bases and J by 1 base. Germline values: CDR1 SGHRS, CDR2 YFSETQ. CDR3 length: 14 amino acids. The CDR3 DNA reads as TGCGCCAGCAGCCCCGGGACAGAGTCCTACGAGCAGTACTTC. Amino acids: CASSPGTESYEQYF.

In DNA, the CDR3 is TGCGCCAGCAGCCCTAGCGGGGGGGCCCCAGATACGCAGTATTTT. The encoded protein is CASSPSGGAPDTQYF. The V and J genes are TRBV4-1 and TRBJ2-3; 12 bases are a match to TRBD2. Trimming cost V 4 bases and J 4 bases; bases outside gene matches: 3. Germline V gene lookup returns CDR1 MGHRA and CDR2 YSYEKL. The CDR3 is 15 residues long.

The chain uses TRBV10-3 and TRBJ1-3; D is ambiguous. CDR1 is ENHRY and CDR2 is SYGVKD in the germline V gene. V shed 4 bases and J shed 0 bases, with 13 bases lying between them. The CDR3 runs to 16 residues. The chain's CDR3 is CAISGTPEDSGNTIYF. CDR3 bases: TGTGCCATCAGTGGGACCCCGGAGGACTCTGGAAACACCATATATTTT.

The J gene is TRBJ1-2, the V gene TRBV7-2; 9 positions agree with TRBD1. CDR1 and CDR2 (germline): SGHTA, FQGNSA. CDR3 length: 14 residues. V trimming: 5 bases; J trimming: 4 bases; junction bases outside the gene matches: 5. CDR3 region: CASSLGTGSYGYTF. As DNA, the CDR3 is TGTGCCAGCAGCCTTGGGACAGGGAGCTATGGCTACACCTTC.

This rearrangement joins TRBV5-5 to TRBJ2-2; D is unclear. CDR1 and CDR2 (germline): SGHKS, YYEKEE (reference sequence). This CDR3 has 15 amino acids. The V and J ends lost 0 bases and 7 bases respectively, with 13 bases between them. The DNA of the CDR3 is TGTGCCAGCAGCTTGGGACTGTCAAATATCGGGGAGCTGTTTTTT. This sequence encodes CASSLGLSNIGELFF.

V usage is TRBV4-2 and J usage is TRBJ1-2; D is perhaps TRBD1 (5 bases). Deletions cut 0 bases from V and 4 bases from J, with 12 bases between. This CDR3 has 15 residues. Germline CDR1 is LGHNA and CDR2 is YNFKEQ. CDR3 sequence reads: CASSQEGQGGYGYTF. CDR3 DNA sequence: TGTGCCAGCAGCCAAGAGGGGCAGGGAGGCTATGGCTACACCTTC.

This chain uses TRBV4-1 with TRBJ1-3; no reliable D call. The CDR3 is 15 amino acids. Germline CDR1 reads MGHRA; CDR2 reads YSYEKL. Trimming stripped 0 bases from V and 4 bases from J, with 10 bases between. The CDR3 bases are TGCGCCAGCAGCCAAGATCCGACATGGGGAAACACCATATATTTT. Its translation: CASSQDPTWGNTIYF.

V gene TRBV19 combines with J gene TRBJ1-2; 7 nucleotides match TRBD1. Looked up from germline, CDR1 is LNHDA and CDR2 is SQIVND (reference sequence). CDR3 length equals 13 residues. V was clipped by 3 bases and J by 8 bases; unmatched bases: 6. The CDR3 reads CASSITGVGGYTF. The CDR3 DNA is TGTGCCAGTAGTATCACAGGGGTCGGGGGCTACACCTTC.

This clone appeared many times. J is TRBJ2-2 and V is TRBV3-1 (or the pseudogene TRBV3-2); 7 bases fit TRBD2. The CDR3 loop spans 15 amino acids. Germline values: CDR1 LGHDT, CDR2 YNNKEL (reference sequence). V was pared by 3 bases and J by 0 bases, with 1 base of the junction left unmatched. The CDR3 reads CASSQRGSNTGELFF. The CDR3 DNA sequence: TGTGCCAGCAGCCAGCGGGGGTCGAACACCGGGGAGCTGTTTTTT.

This clone was seen a handful of times. This rearrangement joins TRBV24-1 to TRBJ2-1, with 14 bases that match TRBD2. The V and J ends lost 3 bases and 5 bases, in that order; junction bases with no gene match: 5. Germline CDR1 and CDR2: KGHDR and SFDVKD. The CDR3 has 17 residues. Written as DNA, the CDR3 is TGTGCCACCAGTGATCGGACTAGCGGGGGGCTTAACAATGAGCAGTTCTTC. Its translation: CATSDRTSGGLNNEQFF.

This clone occurred a few times. This sequence joins TRBV5-4 and TRBJ2-2, with D possibly TRBD1 on 6 matching bases. V was pared by 4 bases and J by 8 bases, with 27 bases between. Germline V gene sequence: CDR1 SGHNT, CDR2 YYREEE (reference sequence). The CDR3 sequence is 18 residues long. In DNA, the CDR3 is TGTGCCAGCAGCCCCACCAAGGGGACACCGGGTCTTTCAGGGGAGCTGTTTTTT. It codes for CASSPTKGTPGLSGELFF.

The chain carries TRBV11-2 and TRBJ2-7; a weak D match, TRBD1 (6 bases). V gave up 4 bases and J gave up 3 bases, with 10 bases separating them. This CDR3 has 13 amino acids. The V gene's germline CDR1 is SGHAT and CDR2 FQNNGV. Here the CDR3 reads CASSSGTSYEQYF. CDR3 nucleotide sequence: TGTGCCAGCAGCTCAGGGACAAGCTACGAGCAGTACTTC.

The V gene is TRBV12-3 or TRBV12-4, the J gene TRBJ1-1, with D hard to call. The CDR3 has 13 residues. Trimming stripped 6 bases from V and 4 bases from J, with 12 bases between. The CDR3 sequence is CASSPGGVTEAFF. CDR3 nucleotide sequence: TGTGCCAGCAGCCCGGGAGGCGTCACTGAAGCTTTCTTT.